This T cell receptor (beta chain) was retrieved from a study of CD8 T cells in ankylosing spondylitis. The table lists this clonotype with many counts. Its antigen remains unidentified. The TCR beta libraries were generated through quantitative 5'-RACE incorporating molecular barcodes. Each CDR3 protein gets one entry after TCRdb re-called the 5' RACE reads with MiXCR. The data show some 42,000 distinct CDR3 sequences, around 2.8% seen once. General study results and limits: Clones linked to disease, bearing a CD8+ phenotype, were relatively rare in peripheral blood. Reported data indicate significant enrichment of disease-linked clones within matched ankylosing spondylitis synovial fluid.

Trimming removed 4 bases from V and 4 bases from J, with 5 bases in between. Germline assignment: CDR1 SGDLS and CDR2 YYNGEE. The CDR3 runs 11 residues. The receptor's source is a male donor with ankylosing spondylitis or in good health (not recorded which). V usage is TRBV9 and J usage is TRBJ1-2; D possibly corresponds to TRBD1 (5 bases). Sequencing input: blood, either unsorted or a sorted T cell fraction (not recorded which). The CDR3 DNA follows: TGTGCCAGCAGCCAGGGCTATGGCTACACCTTC. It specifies CASSQGYGYTF.